This T cell receptor beta chain was identified during a study of OX40 agonist ivuxolimab in advanced cancers. About the research overall: Prior anti-PD-1, anti-PD-L1 or anti-CTLA-4 therapy did not bar entry, and more than 35% had some. Whole-study findings and limits: Mean expanded clone counts were higher in CD8+ than CD4+ T cells. CD4+ and CD8+ blood T cells expanded clonally by week 6 at 0.1 to 3.0 mg/kg.

TCRdb's table, derived via immunoSEQ multiplex PCR, lists solely in-frame clones and lacks some. The table shows about 14,000 clones, with over 80% occurring only once. Details on this clone: As yet, its antigen is unknown. A read error may produce the germline difference seen at one junction end.

This receptor was taken from an adult with an advanced solid tumor such as melanoma, head and neck, liver or kidney cancer. The sequenced sample was CD4+ or CD8+ T cells sorted from blood, obtained in a trial of the OX40 agonist ivuxolimab.

This chain's CDR3 is CASSLLGTGSEQLF. CDR3 DNA sequence: TGTGCCAGCAGTCTTCTCGGGACAGGGTCCGAGCAGCTCTTC. The chain has TRBV25-1 and TRBJ2-1; TRBD1 aligns across 9 bases. The V gene's germline CDR1 is MGHDK and CDR2 SYGVNS. The CDR3 has 14 residues.